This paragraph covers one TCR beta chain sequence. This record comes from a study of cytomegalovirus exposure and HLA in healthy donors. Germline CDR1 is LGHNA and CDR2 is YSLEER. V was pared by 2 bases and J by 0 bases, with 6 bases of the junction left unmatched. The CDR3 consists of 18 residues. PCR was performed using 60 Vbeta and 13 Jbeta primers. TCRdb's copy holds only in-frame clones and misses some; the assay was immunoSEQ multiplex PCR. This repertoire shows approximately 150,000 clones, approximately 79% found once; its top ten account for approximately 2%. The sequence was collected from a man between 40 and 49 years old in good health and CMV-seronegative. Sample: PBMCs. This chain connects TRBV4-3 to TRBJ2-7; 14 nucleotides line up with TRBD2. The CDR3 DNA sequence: TGCGCCAGCAGCCAAAGACTAGCGGGAGGGAGGAGCTCCTACGAGCAGTACTTC. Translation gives CASSQRLAGGRSSYEQYF.